Below are 9 T cell receptor beta chains sequenced from a single sample in a study of cytomegalovirus exposure and HLA in healthy donors. Amplification used 60 Vbeta primers and 13 Jbeta primers. Assay used: immunoSEQ multiplex PCR; TCRdb lists only in-frame clones, some missing. This table holds 150,000 to 200,000 clones, roughly 85% found once. The sample comprised PBMCs. Receptors originate from a woman between 50 and 59 years old in good health and CMV-seropositive.

The chain recombines TRBV5-6 with TRBJ1-2; D remains unclear. The germline gives CDR1 SGHDT, CDR2 YYEEEE. V lost 2 bases and J lost 4, with 21 bases in between. There are 17 residues in the CDR3. Written as DNA, the CDR3 is TGTGCCAGCAGCTTTGGGAGTCACGGAAATTTCCCCTATGGCTACACCTTC. Translating gives CASSFGSHGNFPYGYTF.

J is TRBJ2-4 and V is TRBV6-1; D gene unclear. The ends were cut back, 1 base at V and 13 bases at J, with 14 bases in the middle. This CDR3 is 13 amino acids long. CDR1 and CDR2 from the germline V gene are MNHNS and SASEGT. CDR3 sequence (DNA): TGTGCCAGCAGTGAAGAAACCGTACTCTCCCAGTACTTC. This gives the protein CASSEETVLSQYF.

In its sample, this clone was seen once. The genes are TRBV7-2 and TRBJ2-1; TRBD2 matches 9 bases. CDR1 and CDR2 from the germline V gene are SGHTA and FQGNSA. There are 15 residues in the CDR3. Unmatched junction bases numbered 6, after V lost 1 base and J lost 8 bases. The CDR3 nucleotides read TGTGCCAGCAGCTTAGATTCTAGCGGGGTTTATGAGCAGTTCTTC. It is translated as CASSLDSSGVYEQFF.

This sequence joins TRBV6-6 and TRBJ1-4; D possibly corresponds to TRBD1 (6 bases). The CDR3 is 14 amino acids. With 4 bases removed from V and 8 bases from J, the gap between germline ends came to 14 bases. The V gene's germline CDR1 is MNHNY and CDR2 SVGAGI (reference sequence). CDR3 region: CASSSGVRGEKLFF. The CDR3 DNA reads as TGTGCCAGCAGTTCCGGTGTGAGGGGGGAAAAACTGTTTTTT.

This chain uses TRBV13 with TRBJ1-4; TRBD1 is a possible D gene (5 bases). The CDR3 totals 14 residues. V lost 5 bases and J lost 7, with 14 bases in between. Germline-derived CDR1 and CDR2 are PRHDT and FYEKMQ (reference sequence). The CDR3 sequence: CASSDGAGREKLFF. The CDR3 nucleotides read TGTGCCAGCAGCGATGGGGCAGGTCGTGAAAAACTGTTTTTT.

This chain joins TRBV7-2 and TRBJ2-3; TRBD2 matches at 7 bases. Germline assignment: CDR1 SGHTA and CDR2 FQGNSA. The CDR3 totals 16 residues. The ends lost 5 bases at V and 8 bases at J; junction bases unmatched: 16. The CDR3 region has the DNA TGTGCCAGCAGCCTTACCCCGGGACTAACCACCCCTACGCAGTATTTT. The encoded protein is CASSLTPGLTTPTQYF.

This rearrangement joins TRBV7-2 to TRBJ2-2, with TRBD1 as a possible D gene (5 bases). The CDR3 covers 15 residues. From germline, CDR1 is SGHTA and CDR2 FQGNSA. V lost 1 base and J 10 bases, leaving 16 bases between the germline ends. CDR3 protein: CASSLGATGYVELFF. The CDR3 bases are TGTGCCAGCAGCTTAGGGGCCACAGGATACGTGGAGCTGTTTTTT. The entire variable domain, with the rest obtained from reference TRBV7-2 and TRBJ2-2, is as follows: GAGVSQSPSNKVTEKGKDVELRCDPISGHTALYWYRQSLGQGLEFLIYFQGNSAPDKSGLPSDRFSAERTGGSVSTLTIQRTQQEDSAVYLCASSLGATGYVELFFGEGSRLTVL.

The CDR3 region has the DNA TGCGCCAGCAGCCAAGTAATCGGGGGGGAGAACCCCCCTGAAGCTTTCTTT. Translated, it gives CASSQVIGGENPPEAFF. This sequence joins TRBV4-1 and TRBJ1-1; D is perhaps TRBD1 (5 bases). Germline CDR1 MGHRA, CDR2 YSYEKL. CDR3 length: 17 amino acids. The V end was cut by 1 base, the J end by 6 bases, with 21 bases between.

This clone was seen more than once but under ten times. This chain joins TRBV21-1 and TRBJ2-5; the table gives TRBD1 as D, unverified against the DNA. TRBV21-1 is a recognized pseudogene. This CDR3 is built from 16 residues. The CDR3 region has the DNA TGTGCCAGCAATCACAGGGGCACGGGGGTCCAAGAGACCCAGTACTTC. Protein: CASNHRGTGVQETQYF.